This T cell receptor (beta chain) stems from a study of T-cell memory formation after mild COVID-19. Study context: TCR clusters were mostly confined to one donor each. Whole-study findings and limits: The finding that pre-infection memory included some responding clones suggested that cross-reactive memory joined. CD8+ contracting clones occupied EMRA, while CD4+ ones occupied mainly CM and EM.

This clonotype occurred a few times. Its matching antigen is unknown. The V end lost 6 bases, the J end lost 0 bases, and 11 bases lay between the germline ends. The CDR3 consists of 14 residues. Constant-segment-primed 5'RACE gave TCR alpha and TCR beta cDNA libraries with sample barcodes and UMIs. TCRdb passed the 5' RACE reads through MiXCR, listing each CDR3 protein once. The sample lists approximately 100,000 distinct CDR3 sequences; 9.5% to 15% were seen once. Sequenced sample: PBMCs or a T cell subset sorted from them (not recorded which). The chain is built from TRBV12-3 or TRBV12-4 and TRBJ2-5, with a possible D match to TRBD1 (6 bases). This TCR was sampled from an adult woman who had mild COVID-19 (a few samples of this study predate the infection). Cell type and time point are not known. CDR3 region: CASRYGQYQETQYF. The CDR3 nucleotides are TGTGCCAGCAGGTACGGACAGTACCAAGAGACCCAGTACTTC.